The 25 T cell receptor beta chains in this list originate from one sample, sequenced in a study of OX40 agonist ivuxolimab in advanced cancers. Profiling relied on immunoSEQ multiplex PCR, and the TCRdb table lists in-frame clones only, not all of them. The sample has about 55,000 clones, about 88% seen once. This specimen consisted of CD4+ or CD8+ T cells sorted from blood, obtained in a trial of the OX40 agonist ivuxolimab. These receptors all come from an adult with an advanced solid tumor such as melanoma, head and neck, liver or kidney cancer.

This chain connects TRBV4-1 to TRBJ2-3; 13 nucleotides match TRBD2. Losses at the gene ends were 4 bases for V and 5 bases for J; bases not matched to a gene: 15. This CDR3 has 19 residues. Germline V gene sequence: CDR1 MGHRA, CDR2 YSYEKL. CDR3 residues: CASSPTSGRSFSVLDTQYF. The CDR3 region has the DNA TGCGCCAGCAGCCCGACTAGCGGGAGGTCCTTTTCCGTTTTAGATACGCAGTATTTT.

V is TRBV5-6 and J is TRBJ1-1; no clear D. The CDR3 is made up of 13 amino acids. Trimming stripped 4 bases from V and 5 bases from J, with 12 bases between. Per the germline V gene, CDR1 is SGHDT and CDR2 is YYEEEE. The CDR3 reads CASSGDNPTEAFF. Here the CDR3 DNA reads TGTGCCAGCAGCGGCGATAATCCGACTGAAGCTTTCTTT.

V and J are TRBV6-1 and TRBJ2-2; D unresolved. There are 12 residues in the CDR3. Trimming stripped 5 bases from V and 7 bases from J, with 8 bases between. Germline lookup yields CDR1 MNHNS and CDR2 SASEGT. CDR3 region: CASSLVGGELFF. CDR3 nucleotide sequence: TGTGCCAGCAGTCTGGTTGGCGGGGAGCTGTTTTTT.

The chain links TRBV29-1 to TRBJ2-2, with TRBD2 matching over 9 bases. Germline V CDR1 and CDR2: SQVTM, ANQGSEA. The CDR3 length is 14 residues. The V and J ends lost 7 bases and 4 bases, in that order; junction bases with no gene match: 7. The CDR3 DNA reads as TGCAGCGCCCTAGCGGGGCCCAGCACCGGGGAGCTGTTTTTT. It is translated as CSALAGPSTGELFF.

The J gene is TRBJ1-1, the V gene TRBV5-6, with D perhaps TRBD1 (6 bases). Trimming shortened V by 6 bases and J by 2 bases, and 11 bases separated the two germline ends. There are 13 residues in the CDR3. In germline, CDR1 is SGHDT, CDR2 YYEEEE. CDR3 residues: CASTPGENTEAFF. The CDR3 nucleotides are TGTGCCAGCACCCCAGGGGAAAACACTGAAGCTTTCTTT.

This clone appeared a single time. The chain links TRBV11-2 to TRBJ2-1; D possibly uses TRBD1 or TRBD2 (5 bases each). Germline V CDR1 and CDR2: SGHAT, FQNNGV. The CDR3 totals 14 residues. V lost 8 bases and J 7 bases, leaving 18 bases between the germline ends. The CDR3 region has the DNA TGTGCCAGCGGGGGTTGGCAGGGTCAAAATGAGCAGTTCTTC. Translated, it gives CASGGWQGQNEQFF.

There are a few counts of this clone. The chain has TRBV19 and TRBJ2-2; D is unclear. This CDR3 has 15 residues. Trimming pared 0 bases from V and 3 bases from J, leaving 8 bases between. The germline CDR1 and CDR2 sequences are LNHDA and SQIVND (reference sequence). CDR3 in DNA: TGTGCCAGTAGTATAGAACATATGTACACCGGGGAGCTGTTTTTT. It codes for CASSIEHMYTGELFF.

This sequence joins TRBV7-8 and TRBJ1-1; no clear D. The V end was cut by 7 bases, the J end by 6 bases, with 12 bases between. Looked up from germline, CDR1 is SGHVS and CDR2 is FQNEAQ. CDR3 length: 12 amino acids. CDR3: CASTDGRAEAFF. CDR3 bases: TGTGCCAGCACCGACGGGAGGGCTGAAGCTTTCTTT.

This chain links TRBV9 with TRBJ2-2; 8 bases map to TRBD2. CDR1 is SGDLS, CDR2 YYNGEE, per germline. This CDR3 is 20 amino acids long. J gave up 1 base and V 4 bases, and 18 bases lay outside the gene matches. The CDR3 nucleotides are TGTGCCAGCAGCCCTTCGAGCGGGAGACTATTACCAGGGAACACCGGGGAGCTGTTTTTT. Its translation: CASSPSSGRLLPGNTGELFF. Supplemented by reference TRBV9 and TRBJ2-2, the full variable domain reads DSGVTQTPKHLITATGQRVTLRCSPRSGDLSVYWYQQSLDQGLQFLIQYYNGEERAKGNILERFSAQQFPDLHSELNLSSLELGDSALYFCASSPSSGRLLPGNTGELFFGEGSRLTVL.

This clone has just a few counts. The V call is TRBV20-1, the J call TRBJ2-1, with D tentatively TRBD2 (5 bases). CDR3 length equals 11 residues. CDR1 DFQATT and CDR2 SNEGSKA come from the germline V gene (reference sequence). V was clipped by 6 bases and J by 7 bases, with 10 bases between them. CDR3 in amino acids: CSALPGNEQFF. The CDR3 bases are TGCAGTGCCCTACCGGGGAATGAGCAGTTCTTC.

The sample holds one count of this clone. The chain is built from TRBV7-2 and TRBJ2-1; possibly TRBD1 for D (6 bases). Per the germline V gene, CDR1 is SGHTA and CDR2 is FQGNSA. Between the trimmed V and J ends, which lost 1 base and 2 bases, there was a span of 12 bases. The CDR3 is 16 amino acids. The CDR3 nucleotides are TGTGCCAGCAGCTTAGTGCTCCAGGGGCCCTACAATGAGCAGTTCTTC. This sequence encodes CASSLVLQGPYNEQFF.

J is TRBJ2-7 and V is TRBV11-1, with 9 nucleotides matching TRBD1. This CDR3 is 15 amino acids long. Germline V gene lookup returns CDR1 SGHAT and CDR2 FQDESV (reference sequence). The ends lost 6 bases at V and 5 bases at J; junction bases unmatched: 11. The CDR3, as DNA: TGTGCCAGCAGTGTAGCCGGGACAGGGTCCGACGAGCAGTACTTC. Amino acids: CASSVAGTGSDEQYF.

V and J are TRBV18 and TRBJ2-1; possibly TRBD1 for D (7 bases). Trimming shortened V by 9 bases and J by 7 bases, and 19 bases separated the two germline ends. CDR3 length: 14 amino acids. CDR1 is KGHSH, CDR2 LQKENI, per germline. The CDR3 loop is CASREMTGRNEQFF. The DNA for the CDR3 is TGTGCCAGTCGCGAAATGACAGGGAGGAATGAGCAGTTCTTC.

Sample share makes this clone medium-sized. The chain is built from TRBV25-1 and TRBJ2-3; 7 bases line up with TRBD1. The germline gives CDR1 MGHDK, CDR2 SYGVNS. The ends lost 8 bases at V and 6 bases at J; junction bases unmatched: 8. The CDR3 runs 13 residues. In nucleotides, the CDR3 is TGTGCCAGCGGGGACAGTAACGAGGATACGCAGTATTTT. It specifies CASGDSNEDTQYF.

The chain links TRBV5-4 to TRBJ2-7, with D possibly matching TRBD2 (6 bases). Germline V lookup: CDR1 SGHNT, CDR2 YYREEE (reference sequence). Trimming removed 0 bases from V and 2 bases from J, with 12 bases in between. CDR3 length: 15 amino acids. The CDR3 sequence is CASSLGGLVTYEQYF. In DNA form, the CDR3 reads TGTGCCAGCAGCTTGGGGGGACTGGTAACCTACGAGCAGTACTTC.

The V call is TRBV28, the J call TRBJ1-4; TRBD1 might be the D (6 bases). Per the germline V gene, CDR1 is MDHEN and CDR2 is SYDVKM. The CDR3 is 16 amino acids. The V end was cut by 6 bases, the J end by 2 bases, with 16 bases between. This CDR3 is CASSLETGGTNEKLFF. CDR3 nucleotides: TGTGCCAGCAGCCTTGAAACGGGGGGCACTAATGAAAAACTGTTTTTT.

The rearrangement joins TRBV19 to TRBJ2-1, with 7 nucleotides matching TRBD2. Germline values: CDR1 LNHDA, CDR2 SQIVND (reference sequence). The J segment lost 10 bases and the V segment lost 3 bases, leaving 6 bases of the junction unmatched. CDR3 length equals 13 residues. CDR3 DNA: TGTGCCAGTAGTATTGTAAGCGGGGACGAGCAGTTCTTC. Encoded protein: CASSIVSGDEQFF. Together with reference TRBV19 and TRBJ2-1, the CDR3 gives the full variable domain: DGGITQSPKYLFRKEGQNVTLSCEQNLNHDAMYWYRQDPGQGLRLIYYSQIVNDFQKGDIAEGYSVSREKKESFPLTVTSAQKNPTAFYLCASSIVSGDEQFFGPGTRLTVL.

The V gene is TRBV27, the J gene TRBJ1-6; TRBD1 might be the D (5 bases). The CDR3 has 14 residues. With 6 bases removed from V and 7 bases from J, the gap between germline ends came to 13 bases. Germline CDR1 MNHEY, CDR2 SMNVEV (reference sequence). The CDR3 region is CASRVTGTNSPLHF. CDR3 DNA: TGTGCCAGCAGGGTAACAGGTACAAATTCACCCCTCCACTTT.

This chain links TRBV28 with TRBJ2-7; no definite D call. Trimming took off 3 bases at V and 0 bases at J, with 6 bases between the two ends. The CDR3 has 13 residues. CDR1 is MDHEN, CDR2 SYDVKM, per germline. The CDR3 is CASSFSGSYEQYF. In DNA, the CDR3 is TGTGCCAGCAGTTTCTCGGGCTCCTACGAGCAGTACTTC.

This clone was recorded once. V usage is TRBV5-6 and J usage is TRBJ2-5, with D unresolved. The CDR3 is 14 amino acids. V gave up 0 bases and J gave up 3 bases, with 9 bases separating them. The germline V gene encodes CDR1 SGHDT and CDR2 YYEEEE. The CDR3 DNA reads TGTGCCAGCAGCTTGGCCTGGGAAGAAGAGACCCAGTACTTC. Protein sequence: CASSLAWEEETQYF. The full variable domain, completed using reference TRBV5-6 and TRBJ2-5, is DAGVTQSPTHLIKTRGQQVTLRCSPKSGHDTVSWYQQALGQGPQFIFQYYEEEERQRGNFPDRFSGHQFPNYSSELNVNALLLGDSALYLCASSLAWEEETQYFGPGTRLLVL.

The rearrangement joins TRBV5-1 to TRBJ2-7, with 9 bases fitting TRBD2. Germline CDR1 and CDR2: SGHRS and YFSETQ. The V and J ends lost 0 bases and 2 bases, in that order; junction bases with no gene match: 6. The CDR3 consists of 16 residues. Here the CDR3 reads CASSLAGLAGTYEQYF. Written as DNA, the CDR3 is TGCGCCAGCAGCTTGGCCGGGCTAGCGGGGACCTACGAGCAGTACTTC.

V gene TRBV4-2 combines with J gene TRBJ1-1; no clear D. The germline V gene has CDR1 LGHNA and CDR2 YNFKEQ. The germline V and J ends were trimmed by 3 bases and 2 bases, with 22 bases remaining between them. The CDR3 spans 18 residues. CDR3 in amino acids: CASSQAMFVKGLNTEAFF. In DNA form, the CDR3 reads TGTGCCAGCAGCCAGGCTATGTTTGTGAAGGGTCTAAACACTGAAGCTTTCTTT.

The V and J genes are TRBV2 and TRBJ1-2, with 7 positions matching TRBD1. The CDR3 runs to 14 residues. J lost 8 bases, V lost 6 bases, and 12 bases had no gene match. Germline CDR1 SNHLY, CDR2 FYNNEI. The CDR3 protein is CASSPGQETQGYTF. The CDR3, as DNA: TGTGCCAGCAGCCCTGGACAGGAAACTCAAGGCTACACCTTC. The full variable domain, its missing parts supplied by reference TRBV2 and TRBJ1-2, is EPEVTQTPSHQVTQMGQEVILRCVPISNHLYFYWYRQILGQKVEFLVSFYNNEISEKSEIFDDQFSVERPDGSNFTLKIRSTKLEDSAMYFCASSPGQETQGYTFGSGTRLTVV.

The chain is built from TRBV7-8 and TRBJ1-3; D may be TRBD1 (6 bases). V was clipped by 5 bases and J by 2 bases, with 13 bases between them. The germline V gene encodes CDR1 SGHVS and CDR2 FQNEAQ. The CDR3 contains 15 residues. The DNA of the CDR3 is TGTGCCAGCAGCGCAACAGGGACCCCTGGAAACACCATATATTTT. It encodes CASSATGTPGNTIYF.

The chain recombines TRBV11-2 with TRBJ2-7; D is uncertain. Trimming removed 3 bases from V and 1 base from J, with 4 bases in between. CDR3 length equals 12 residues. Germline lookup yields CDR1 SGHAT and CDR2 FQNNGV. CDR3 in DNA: TGTGCCAGCAGCTTTGGGTCCTACGAGCAGTACTTC. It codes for CASSFGSYEQYF.